The rows below give T cell receptor beta chains drawn from one sample of a study of T cells in Graves' hyperthyroidism and ophthalmopathy. TCRdb independently ran MiXCR on the multiplex PCR reads; one entry per CDR3 protein. The sample yields around 700,000 distinct CDR3 sequences, approximately 36% seen once. Sequencing was done on a sample of blood. These receptors originate from a woman between 40 and 50 years old with Graves' hyperthyroidism. The CDR3 runs from the conserved cysteine through the conserved F or W. The D gene is left open where the match is weak. Clone size is given for some rows only: seen once, a few or many times, or a class if the clone is expanded.

j_call d_call v_call clone_size cdr3_length cdr3_aa cdr3_nt
TRBJ1-2 TRBD1 TRBV3-1 few 14 CASSQAGQPYGYTF TGTGCCAGCAGCCAAGCGGGACAGCCCTATGGCTACACCTTC
TRBJ2-7 . TRBV28 few 13 CASSSGARYEQYF TGTGCCAGCAGTTCCGGTGCGAGATACGAGCAGTACTTC
TRBJ2-5 TRBD2 TRBV20-1 many 16 CSAGTSGRALQETQYF TGCAGTGCTGGGACTAGCGGGAGGGCGTTGCAAGAGACCCAGTACTTC
TRBJ2-7 TRBD2 TRBV3-1 . 15 CASSGASGRPYEQYF TGTGCCAGCAGCGGGGCTAGCGGAAGGCCCTACGAGCAGTACTTC
TRBJ2-7 . TRBV7-2 . 14 CASSSTQALDEQYF TGTGCCAGCAGCTCGACGCAGGCCCTGGACGAGCAGTACTTC
TRBJ2-5 TRBD1 TRBV20-1 once 14 CGTDRGLGKETQYF TGCGGGACTGACAGGGGGCTGGGGAAAGAGACCCAGTACTTC
TRBJ1-3 . TRBV10-3 . 13 CASRGRDGNTIYF TGTGCCAGCAGGGGAAGGGATGGAAACACCATATATTTT
TRBJ2-7 . TRBV11-2 . 15 CASSLGWGYGTEQYF TGTGCCAGCAGCTTAGGTTGGGGGTACGGGACAGAGCAGTACTTC
TRBJ2-2 TRBD1 TRBV19 few 17 CASSQRSGTANTGELFF TGTGCCAGTAGCCAAAGGTCCGGGACAGCGAACACCGGGGAGCTGTTTTTT
TRBJ1-5 . TRBV7-8 . 17 CASSLGIDRLFNQPQHF TGTGCCAGCAGCTTAGGCATCGACAGGCTATTCAATCAGCCCCAGCATTTT
TRBJ2-7 TRBD2 TRBV10-3 . 13 CASGRARSYEQYF TGTGCCAGCGGGAGGGCCAGGTCCTACGAGCAGTACTTC
TRBJ2-5 TRBD2 TRBV7-2 few 15 CASSQRTSGEETQYF TGTGCCAGCAGTCAAAGGACTAGCGGCGAAGAGACCCAGTACTTC
TRBJ1-6 . TRBV7-8 many 15 CASSLGSRWNSPLHF TGTGCCAGCAGCTTGGGGAGCCGATGGAATTCACCCCTCCACTTT
TRBJ2-7 TRBD1 TRBV7-4 once 14 CASTPGQAPYEQYF TGTGCCAGCACCCCGGGACAGGCACCCTACGAGCAGTACTTC
TRBJ2-2 . TRBV24-1 many 14 CATSDFRIAGELFF TGTGCCACCAGTGATTTTAGGATCGCCGGGGAGCTGTTTTTT
TRBJ1-1 . TRBV9 few 13 CASSVGRGRKAFF TGTGCCAGCAGCGTAGGGAGAGGGCGGAAAGCTTTCTTT
TRBJ2-7 . TRBV6-6 few 15 CASSDPGTDSYEQYF TGTGCCAGCAGTGATCCCGGGACTGACTCCTACGAGCAGTACTTC
TRBJ2-5 TRBD2 TRBV20-1 . 16 CSASMTSGRDNETQYF TGCAGTGCTAGCATGACTAGCGGGAGGGACAATGAGACCCAGTACTTC
TRBJ1-3 . TRBV6-1 . 13 CASDQSSGDTIYF TGTGCCAGCGACCAGTCCTCTGGAGACACCATATATTTT
TRBJ2-7 . TRBV6-5 few 14 CASSYLGQYYEQYF TGTGCCAGCAGTTACCTCGGACAGTACTACGAGCAGTACTTC
TRBJ2-7 TRBD2 TRBV7-6 . 14 CASSSVGGALEQYF TGTGCCAGCAGCTCGGTCGGGGGGGCTCTCGAGCAGTACTTC
TRBJ1-3 . TRBV7-9 . 12 CASSWTGNTIYF TGTGCCAGCAGCTGGACAGGAAACACCATATATTTT
TRBJ1-4 . TRBV12-3/TRBV12-4 . 14 CASSFGGNNEKLFF TGTGCCAGCAGTTTTGGGGGAAATAATGAAAAACTGTTTTTT
TRBJ1-5 . TRBV24-1 . 14 CASSSSPRDQPQHF TGTGCCAGCAGTTCCAGTCCTAGGGACCAGCCCCAGCATTTT
TRBJ2-7 TRBD1 TRBV24-1 many 16 CATSDSNRGPLDEQYF TGTGCCACCAGTGATTCGAACAGGGGCCCTCTGGACGAGCAGTACTTC
TRBJ2-7 . TRBV10-2 many 14 CAISPGTPTYEQYF TGCGCCATCTCACCCGGGACTCCCACCTACGAGCAGTACTTC
TRBJ1-1 . TRBV5-5 many 13 CASSFAPTGEAFF TGTGCCAGCAGCTTCGCCCCCACGGGAGAAGCTTTCTTT
TRBJ1-2 . TRBV7-9 . 15 CASSVGSGTYDGYTF TGTGCCAGCAGCGTCGGGAGTGGGACATACGATGGCTACACCTTC
TRBJ2-3 . TRBV9 . 12 CASSVADDTQYF TGTGCCAGCAGCGTAGCGGACGATACGCAGTATTTT
TRBJ1-5 . TRBV2 many 14 CASWGGGGSQPQHF TGTGCCAGTTGGGGGGGAGGAGGATCTCAGCCCCAGCATTTT
TRBJ2-7 TRBD1 TRBV7-9 few 15 CASSPRRQGDYGQYF TGTGCCAGCAGCCCCCGCCGACAGGGGGACTACGGGCAGTACTTC
TRBJ1-2 TRBD1 TRBV2 . 12 CADHRDRVGYTF TGTGCCGATCACCGGGACAGGGTAGGCTACACCTTC
TRBJ2-7 TRBD1 TRBV3-1 . 14 CASSQRDRGYEQYF TGTGCCAGCAGCCAGCGAGACAGGGGATACGAGCAGTACTTC
TRBJ1-1 . TRBV7-9 many 12 CASSLEDTEAFF TGTGCCAGCAGCTTAGAGGACACTGAAGCTTTCTTT
TRBJ2-5 . TRBV29-1 many 13 CSGGAPRGETQYF TGCAGCGGGGGAGCGCCTAGGGGAGAGACCCAGTACTTC
TRBJ1-1 TRBD1 TRBV6-5 . 13 CASSSPGQPSAFF TGTGCCAGCAGTTCACCGGGACAGCCTTCGGCTTTCTTT
TRBJ2-7 . TRBV7-9 . 18 CASSQEPLTRSGLHEQYF TGTGCCAGCAGCCAAGAGCCCCTAACTAGATCGGGGCTACACGAGCAGTACTTC
TRBJ2-7 . TRBV6-2/TRBV6-3 few 14 CATLRDSISYEQYF TGTGCCACGCTGCGGGACAGCATCTCCTACGAGCAGTACTTC
TRBJ1-1 . TRBV29-1 . 12 CSGTTGTPEAFF TGCAGCGGGACAACCGGGACCCCTGAAGCTTTCTTT
TRBJ1-2 . TRBV7-9 . 15 CASSLPRQANYGYTF TGTGCCAGCAGCTTACCTAGACAGGCTAACTATGGCTACACCTTC